Listed below are T cell receptor beta chains from one sample, sequenced in a study of cytomegalovirus exposure and HLA in healthy donors. Sequencing used immunoSEQ multiplex PCR; TCRdb keeps in-frame clones, though not all of them. The sample has roughly 97,000 clones, approximately 80% seen once; the top ten hold around 5%. The sample taken for sequencing was PBMCs. These receptors were collected from a woman under 30 in good health and CMV-seropositive. Both conserved end residues are part of each CDR3. Each record gives: J gene, CDR3 length, V gene, D gene, CDR3 protein. The D gene is left open where the match is weak.

j_gene: TRBJ1-3; len: 15; v_gene: TRBV9; d_gene: -; CDR3aa: CASSRDRSSGNTIYF
j_gene: TRBJ1-1; len: 13; v_gene: TRBV15; d_gene: -; CDR3aa: CATSRELGDEAFF
j_gene: TRBJ2-1; len: 14; v_gene: TRBV28; d_gene: TRBD2; CDR3aa: CAASGILSGNEQFF
j_gene: TRBJ2-1; len: 15; v_gene: TRBV29-1; d_gene: TRBD2; CDR3aa: CSVEGGGSAYNEQFF
j_gene: TRBJ2-3; len: 14; v_gene: TRBV7-6; d_gene: -; CDR3aa: CASSYGQPGDTQYF
j_gene: TRBJ1-5; len: 15; v_gene: TRBV19; d_gene: TRBD1; CDR3aa: CASSLRQGSNQPQHF
j_gene: TRBJ2-7; len: 11; v_gene: TRBV27; d_gene: -; CDR3aa: CASSFGSEQYF
j_gene: TRBJ2-3; len: 16; v_gene: TRBV30; d_gene: TRBD2; CDR3aa: CACSTAGTSFPDTQYF
j_gene: TRBJ2-3; len: 15; v_gene: TRBV9; d_gene: -; CDR3aa: CASSVGGSSTDTQYF
j_gene: TRBJ1-1; len: 13; v_gene: TRBV13; d_gene: TRBD1; CDR3aa: CASRPTGDTEAFF
j_gene: TRBJ2-2; len: 14; v_gene: TRBV15; d_gene: -; CDR3aa: CATSSRGQTGELFF
j_gene: -; len: 15; v_gene: TRBV30; d_gene: TRBD1; CDR3aa: CAWILPGQGCHEQYF
j_gene: TRBJ2-2; len: 13; v_gene: TRBV5-1; d_gene: TRBD1; CDR3aa: CASSLQGAGELFF
j_gene: TRBJ2-7; len: 18; v_gene: TRBV10-1; d_gene: TRBD1; CDR3aa: CASSESDRPGRADYEQYF
j_gene: TRBJ2-3; len: 15; v_gene: TRBV7-2; d_gene: TRBD2; CDR3aa: CASSGEASGSGTQYF
j_gene: TRBJ2-1; len: 13; v_gene: TRBV15; d_gene: -; CDR3aa: CATSRDSVNEQFF
j_gene: TRBJ2-5; len: 14; v_gene: TRBV13; d_gene: -; CDR3aa: CASSLGVGLKTQYF
j_gene: TRBJ2-2; len: 14; v_gene: TRBV7-9; d_gene: -; CDR3aa: CASSLGGLTGELFF
j_gene: TRBJ2-3; len: 14; v_gene: TRBV10-3; d_gene: -; CDR3aa: CAISDGGPTDTQYF
j_gene: TRBJ2-7; len: 13; v_gene: TRBV4-1; d_gene: -; CDR3aa: CASSPYSGYEQYF
j_gene: TRBJ2-3; len: 20; v_gene: TRBV28; d_gene: TRBD2; CDR3aa: CASRSPGTSGIFTSTDTQYF
j_gene: TRBJ2-5; len: 16; v_gene: TRBV5-1; d_gene: TRBD1; CDR3aa: CASSLVSGGVGETQYF
j_gene: TRBJ2-5; len: 13; v_gene: TRBV5-4; d_gene: -; CDR3aa: CASSFASQETQYF
j_gene: TRBJ2-7; len: 15; v_gene: TRBV4-1; d_gene: TRBD2; CDR3aa: CASSHGLVVGREQYF
j_gene: TRBJ1-1; len: 13; v_gene: TRBV6-6; d_gene: -; CDR3aa: CASSYVWRYEAFF
j_gene: TRBJ2-1; len: 16; v_gene: TRBV7-9; d_gene: TRBD2; CDR3aa: CASSIGTSGRFDEQFF
j_gene: TRBJ2-1; len: 13; v_gene: TRBV7-3; d_gene: TRBD1; CDR3aa: CASSKTGAGEQFF
j_gene: TRBJ1-2; len: 11; v_gene: TRBV20-1; d_gene: -; CDR3aa: CSAPYLIGYTF
j_gene: TRBJ2-5; len: 13; v_gene: TRBV10-1; d_gene: -; CDR3aa: CASSRDREETQYF
j_gene: TRBJ2-1; len: 16; v_gene: TRBV6-5; d_gene: TRBD2; CDR3aa: CASSYTSSGHPHEQFF
j_gene: TRBJ2-1; len: 19; v_gene: TRBV2; d_gene: TRBD2; CDR3aa: CASSRTSGRALQAYNEQFF
j_gene: TRBJ2-1; len: 15; v_gene: TRBV5-1; d_gene: TRBD1; CDR3aa: CASSVGQGLGNEQFF
j_gene: TRBJ2-7; len: 14; v_gene: TRBV6-5; d_gene: TRBD1; CDR3aa: CASSSGTGSYEQYF
j_gene: TRBJ2-3; len: 17; v_gene: TRBV10-1; d_gene: TRBD2; CDR3aa: CASRGAGTSGRGDTQYF
j_gene: TRBJ2-2; len: 15; v_gene: TRBV25-1; d_gene: TRBD1; CDR3aa: CASSPGTGATGELFF
j_gene: TRBJ1-1; len: 14; v_gene: TRBV5-1; d_gene: TRBD1; CDR3aa: CASSFDRVGTEAFF
j_gene: TRBJ2-2; len: 16; v_gene: TRBV9; d_gene: -; CDR3aa: CASSVGYFANTGELFF
j_gene: TRBJ1-5; len: 13; v_gene: TRBV7-9; d_gene: -; CDR3aa: CASSFEGVQPQHF
j_gene: TRBJ1-5; len: 16; v_gene: TRBV4-1; d_gene: -; CDR3aa: CASSQVLQGSNQPQHF
j_gene: TRBJ2-2; len: 16; v_gene: TRBV4-1; d_gene: -; CDR3aa: CASSQGPGRFAGELFF
j_gene: TRBJ2-7; len: 15; v_gene: TRBV28; d_gene: TRBD2; CDR3aa: CASSFSGRTDYEQYF